The 30 T cell receptor beta chains below all came from one sample that was sequenced in a study of blood T cell repertoires in COVID-19. Using immunoSEQ multiplex PCR, the repertoire was profiled, and TCRdb retains in-frame clones only, with some absent. The table includes 300,000 to 350,000 clones, 80% to 90% detected once. Sequenced sample: PBMCs or T cells enriched from blood (not recorded which). The receptor set was obtained from a man between 25 and 39 years old who had recovered from COVID-19.

The chain is built from TRBV5-1 and TRBJ2-1; 9 nucleotides agree with TRBD2. Germline V lookup: CDR1 SGHRS, CDR2 YFSETQ. The CDR3 totals 16 residues. V lost 4 bases and J lost 5; bases outside the gene matches: 10. Written as DNA, the CDR3 is TGCGCCAGCAGCCCCCGCGCCGCTAGCGGGAACAATGAGCAGTTCTTC. Its translation is CASSPRAASGNNEQFF.

The chain combines TRBV5-1 with TRBJ1-2; 7 bases line up with TRBD1. J was trimmed by 8 bases and V by 0 bases; bases with no gene match: 7. Germline CDR1 is SGHRS and CDR2 is YFSETQ. The CDR3 has 14 residues. The CDR3, as DNA: TGCGCCAGCAGCTTGGGACAGGGTGGCCGCGGCTACACCTTC. Its translation: CASSLGQGGRGYTF.

This clone was detected once. V is TRBV5-6 and J is TRBJ1-6; possibly TRBD1 for D (5 bases). Looked up from germline, CDR1 is SGHDT and CDR2 is YYEEEE. V gave up 5 bases and J gave up 8 bases, with 14 bases separating them. This CDR3 spans 14 amino acids. The CDR3 sequence is CASRKQGGYSPLHF. CDR3 nucleotide sequence: TGTGCCAGCAGAAAGCAGGGAGGGTATTCACCCCTCCACTTT.

The chain is built from TRBV10-3 and TRBJ2-7, with D maybe TRBD1 (5 bases). Germline CDR1 ENHRY, CDR2 SYGVKD. V shed 4 bases and J shed 7 bases, with 11 bases lying between them. The CDR3 has 12 amino acids. The CDR3 DNA reads TGTGCCATCAGTGTTCAGGGAACGGAGCAGTACTTC. It translates to CAISVQGTEQYF.

The chain combines TRBV5-1 with TRBJ1-3, with unresolved D. The germline V gene has CDR1 SGHRS and CDR2 YFSETQ. The CDR3 has 15 amino acids. The germline V and J ends were trimmed by 0 bases and 4 bases, with 11 bases remaining between them. The CDR3 DNA follows: TGCGCCAGCAGCTTGGAAACGGGGAACGGAAACACCATATATTTT. It specifies CASSLETGNGNTIYF.

The rearrangement joins TRBV5-1 to TRBJ2-7; 9 bases map to TRBD1. V was clipped by 7 bases and J by 5 bases; unmatched bases: 13. CDR3 size: 15 residues. Germline lookup yields CDR1 SGHRS and CDR2 YFSETQ. The CDR3 region has the DNA TGCGCCAGCTGCCTGGGGGACAGGGACGCCCACGAGCAGTACTTC. It translates to CASCLGDRDAHEQYF.

V gene TRBV19 combines with J gene TRBJ2-7; 7 positions match TRBD2. The V gene end was trimmed by 9 bases and the J gene end by 4 bases; junction bases not matched to a gene: 9. CDR1 and CDR2 (germline): LNHDA, SQIVND (reference sequence). This CDR3 spans 13 amino acids. The CDR3 nucleotides read TGTGCCAGCACGCGGAGGGAGGGTTACGAGCAGTACTTC. Residues: CASTRREGYEQYF. Using reference TRBV19 and TRBJ2-7 for the parts outside the CDR3, the full variable domain is DGGITQSPKYLFRKEGQNVTLSCEQNLNHDAMYWYRQDPGQGLRLIYYSQIVNDFQKGDIAEGYSVSREKKESFPLTVTSAQKNPTAFYLCASTRREGYEQYFGPGTRLTVT.

This chain joins TRBV5-4 and TRBJ2-4; TRBD2 might be the D (5 bases). The CDR3 runs 18 residues. In germline, CDR1 is SGHNT, CDR2 YYREEE (reference sequence). The V gene lost 5 bases and the J gene lost 3 bases, with 24 bases spanning the gap. The CDR3 protein is CASSAFLDAGLVKNIQYF. CDR3 coding DNA: TGTGCCAGCAGTGCGTTCCTGGATGCGGGCTTAGTCAAAAACATTCAGTACTTC.

The V call is TRBV11-2, the J call TRBJ2-7, with D possibly being TRBD1 (6 bases). CDR1 is SGHAT, CDR2 FQNNGV, per germline. V was trimmed by 3 bases and J by 2 bases, leaving 14 bases between them. The CDR3 length is 15 residues. The CDR3 region is CASSFVETGPYEQYF. CDR3 nucleotide sequence: TGTGCCAGCAGCTTTGTAGAGACAGGACCCTACGAGCAGTACTTC.

This sequence joins TRBV6-5 and TRBJ1-2; 8 bases map to TRBD1. This CDR3 has 13 residues. V lost 6 bases to trimming and J lost 6 bases; unmatched junction nucleotides: 6. Germline loops: CDR1 MNHEY, CDR2 SVGAGI. The CDR3 nucleotides are TGTGCCAGCAGGGAGACAGGGGAGGATGGCTACACCTTC. Its translation: CASRETGEDGYTF.

This clone was counted a single time. The chain links TRBV9 to TRBJ2-1; 11 nucleotides match TRBD1. The length of the CDR3 is 14 residues. The ends lost 3 bases at V and 10 bases at J; junction bases unmatched: 6. In germline, CDR1 is SGDLS, CDR2 YYNGEE. The CDR3 is CASSARTGGSEQFF. Written as DNA, the CDR3 is TGTGCCAGCAGCGCCCGGACAGGGGGCAGCGAGCAGTTCTTC.

This chain links TRBV5-1 with TRBJ1-1; TRBD1 matches 9 bases. J was trimmed by 1 base and V by 4 bases; bases with no gene match: 2. Germline V CDR1 and CDR2: SGHRS, YFSETQ. The CDR3 contains 14 residues. CDR3 nucleotides: TGCGCCAGCAGCCGGGGACAGGGGAACACTGAAGCTTTCTTT. It specifies CASSRGQGNTEAFF.

The chain carries TRBV7-9 and TRBJ2-3; no clear D gene. This CDR3 has 11 residues. V was cut by 5 bases and J by 5 bases, with 5 bases left in between. Germline V gene lookup returns CDR1 SEHNR and CDR2 FQNEAQ (reference sequence). The CDR3 DNA follows: TGTGCCAGCAGCCTAAGAGATACGCAGTATTTT. This sequence encodes CASSLRDTQYF.

The chain has TRBV29-1 and TRBJ1-1; a weak D match, TRBD1 (5 bases). This CDR3 region has 14 residues. V lost 4 bases to trimming and J lost 4 bases, with 16 bases between them. CDR1 and CDR2 from the germline V gene are SQVTM and ANQGSEA. The CDR3 DNA sequence: TGCAGCGTTGGGGTGGGGGGAGGAGGCACTGAAGCTTTCTTT. This translates into CSVGVGGGGTEAFF. Supplemented by reference TRBV29-1 and TRBJ1-1, the full variable domain reads SAVISQKPSRDICQRGTSLTIQCQVDSQVTMMFWYRQQPGQSLTLIATANQGSEATYESGFVIDKFPISRPNLTFSTLTVSNMSPEDSSIYLCSVGVGGGGTEAFFGQGTRLTVV.

V is TRBV9 and J is TRBJ2-1; D uncertain. V was shortened by 0 bases and J by 7 bases, with 11 bases between the two germline ends. CDR3 length: 14 amino acids. Germline V lookup: CDR1 SGDLS, CDR2 YYNGEE. CDR3 sequence: CASSVDNSLNEQFF. CDR3 bases: TGTGCCAGCAGCGTAGATAACAGTCTGAATGAGCAGTTCTTC.

The V gene is TRBV10-3, the J gene TRBJ2-3, with 9 bases fitting TRBD1. The germline gives CDR1 ENHRY, CDR2 SYGVKD. V shed 6 bases and J 3 bases; nucleotides not matched to a gene: 10. There are 16 residues in the CDR3. This CDR3 reads CAIRPPTGGATDTQYF. The CDR3 DNA follows: TGTGCCATCAGACCGCCTACAGGGGGCGCGACAGATACGCAGTATTTT.

V is TRBV19 and J is TRBJ1-2, with D possibly matching TRBD1 (6 bases). CDR1 and CDR2 (germline): LNHDA, SQIVND (reference sequence). V was clipped by 3 bases and J by 5 bases, with 10 bases between them. There are 13 residues in the CDR3. This CDR3 reads CASSIVQGYGYTF. CDR3 bases: TGTGCCAGTAGTATCGTCCAGGGGTATGGCTACACCTTC.

This chain uses TRBV30 with TRBJ1-2, with 10 bases aligning to TRBD1. The V gene end was trimmed by 0 bases and the J gene end by 8 bases; junction bases not matched to a gene: 6. Per the germline V gene, CDR1 is GTSNPN and CDR2 is SVGIG (reference sequence). The CDR3 loop spans 14 amino acids. The CDR3: CAWSVRQGAGGYTF. CDR3 nucleotides: TGTGCCTGGAGTGTCCGACAGGGGGCAGGAGGCTACACCTTC.

The genes are TRBV11-2 and TRBJ2-6; 9 bases agree with TRBD1. V lost 5 bases and J lost 3; bases outside the gene matches: 8. CDR1 and CDR2 from the germline V gene are SGHAT and FQNNGV. The CDR3 totals 17 residues. CDR3 sequence reads: CASSPTGGWYGANVLTF. The CDR3 bases are TGTGCCAGCAGCCCGACAGGGGGATGGTATGGGGCCAACGTCCTGACTTTC. The whole variable domain, remainder taken from reference TRBV11-2 and TRBJ2-6, is EAGVAQSPRYKIIEKRQSVAFWCNPISGHATLYWYQQILGQGPKLLIQFQNNGVVDDSQLPKDRFSAERLKGVDSTLKIQPAKLEDSAVYLCASSPTGGWYGANVLTFGAGSRLTVL.

This sequence joins TRBV6-5 and TRBJ2-1; 8 bases align to TRBD2. Germline V gene lookup returns CDR1 MNHEY and CDR2 SVGAGI. V shed 7 bases, J shed 4 bases, and the junction held 9 bases outside the gene matches. This CDR3 has 15 residues. The DNA of the CDR3 is TGTGCCAGCAAGAAGACGGGACTAGGATACAATGAGCAGTTCTTC. Its translation: CASKKTGLGYNEQFF.

The rearrangement uses TRBV11-2 and TRBJ2-7; D not certain. The V end was cut by 4 bases, the J end by 5 bases, with 18 bases between. This CDR3 region has 15 residues. The germline V gene has CDR1 SGHAT and CDR2 FQNNGV. Written as DNA, the CDR3 is TGTGCCAGCAGCTCTACCCGGGTCTCCCTCCACGAGCAGTACTTC. It specifies CASSSTRVSLHEQYF. Variable domain in full (rest from reference TRBV11-2 and TRBJ2-7): EAGVAQSPRYKIIEKRQSVAFWCNPISGHATLYWYQQILGQGPKLLIQFQNNGVVDDSQLPKDRFSAERLKGVDSTLKIQPAKLEDSAVYLCASSSTRVSLHEQYFGPGTRLTVT.

This clone came up a few times. This chain connects TRBV7-8 to TRBJ1-2; 7 nucleotides agree with TRBD1. Germline-derived CDR1 and CDR2 are SGHVS and FQNEAQ. The CDR3 is made up of 14 amino acids. The J segment lost 8 bases and the V segment lost 4 bases, leaving 10 bases of the junction unmatched. The CDR3 region is CASSSSTGLLGYTF. The DNA of the CDR3 is TGTGCCAGCAGCTCGTCGACAGGGCTTTTGGGCTACACCTTC.

V gene TRBV30 combines with J gene TRBJ2-7; a possible D gene is TRBD2 (5 bases). CDR1 and CDR2 from the germline V gene are GTSNPN and SVGIG (reference sequence). With 4 bases removed from V and 6 bases from J, the gap between germline ends came to 16 bases. CDR3 length equals 13 residues. This chain's CDR3 is CAWTPSVRGEQYF. The CDR3, as DNA: TGTGCCTGGACCCCATCGGTCCGGGGCGAGCAGTACTTC. Based on the CDR3 plus reference TRBV30 and TRBJ2-7, the full variable domain is SQTIHQWPATLVQPVGSPLSLECTVEGTSNPNLYWYRQAAGRGLQLLFYSVGIGQISSEVPQNLSASRPQDRQFILSSKKLLLSDSGFYLCAWTPSVRGEQYFGPGTRLTVT.

Here the CDR3 reads CASSLETIGGGGQPQHF. DNA for the CDR3: TGTGCCAGCAGCTTAGAGACGATAGGTGGGGGCGGTCAGCCCCAGCATTTT. This sequence joins TRBV7-8 and TRBJ1-5; D might be TRBD1 (6 bases). The V end lost 1 base, the J end lost 6 bases, and 19 bases lay between the germline ends. This CDR3 region has 17 residues. CDR1 is SGHVS, CDR2 FQNEAQ, per germline.

V gene TRBV9 combines with J gene TRBJ1-2, with 8 nucleotides matching TRBD1. V lost 0 bases and J lost 6; bases outside the gene matches: 7. Germline CDR1 and CDR2: SGDLS and YYNGEE. The CDR3 loop spans 15 amino acids. The CDR3 DNA is TGTGCCAGCAGCGTAGAACCAGGGGGCGAGGATGGCTACACCTTC. It is translated as CASSVEPGGEDGYTF. Drawing the rest from reference TRBV9 and TRBJ1-2, the complete variable domain is DSGVTQTPKHLITATGQRVTLRCSPRSGDLSVYWYQQSLDQGLQFLIQYYNGEERAKGNILERFSAQQFPDLHSELNLSSLELGDSALYFCASSVEPGGEDGYTFGSGTRLTVV.

V gene TRBV7-9 combines with J gene TRBJ1-1; D may be TRBD1 (5 bases). CDR3 length: 14 amino acids. Germline-derived CDR1 and CDR2 are SEHNR and FQNEAQ (reference sequence). The germline V and J ends were trimmed by 5 bases and 2 bases, with 12 bases remaining between them. The CDR3 DNA reads as TGTGCCAGCAGCCCAAGGCGGGACAACACTGAAGCTTTCTTT. This gives the protein CASSPRRDNTEAFF.

This clone has just a few counts. The chain couples TRBV7-9 to TRBJ2-3; 9 bases align to TRBD2. The CDR3 totals 16 residues. After removal of 0 bases from V and 5 bases from J, the junction contained 6 bases not matched to a gene. Germline V gene data show CDR1 as SEHNR and CDR2 as FQNEAQ (reference sequence). For the CDR3, the DNA is TGTGCCAGCAGCTTAGCTGGGGCGGGGGGGCTAGATACGCAGTATTTT. Protein sequence: CASSLAGAGGLDTQYF.

This chain uses TRBV6-1 with TRBJ1-6; D unresolved. V gave up 3 bases and J gave up 8 bases, with 14 bases separating them. This CDR3 region has 15 residues. In germline, CDR1 is MNHNS, CDR2 SASEGT. The CDR3: CASSDRPAWHSPLHF. In DNA, the CDR3 is TGTGCCAGCAGTGACAGGCCAGCTTGGCATTCACCCCTCCACTTT.

The chain uses TRBV4-1 and TRBJ1-5; D is perhaps TRBD1 (5 bases). Germline V gene data show CDR1 as MGHRA and CDR2 as YSYEKL. The length of the CDR3 is 16 residues. V was cut by 0 bases and J by 2 bases, with 11 bases left in between. The CDR3 sequence: CASSQDGGVGNQPQHF. CDR3 bases: TGCGCCAGCAGCCAAGATGGGGGGGTAGGCAATCAGCCCCAGCATTTT.

V is TRBV6-5 and J is TRBJ1-6; TRBD1 might be the D (6 bases). CDR3 length: 14 residues. Germline CDR1 reads MNHEY; CDR2 reads SVGAGI. V was pared by 6 bases and J by 10 bases, with 16 bases between. The CDR3 coding sequence is TGTGCCAGCAGAGACCTAAACAGGGCATCACCCCTCCACTTT. It specifies CASRDLNRASPLHF.